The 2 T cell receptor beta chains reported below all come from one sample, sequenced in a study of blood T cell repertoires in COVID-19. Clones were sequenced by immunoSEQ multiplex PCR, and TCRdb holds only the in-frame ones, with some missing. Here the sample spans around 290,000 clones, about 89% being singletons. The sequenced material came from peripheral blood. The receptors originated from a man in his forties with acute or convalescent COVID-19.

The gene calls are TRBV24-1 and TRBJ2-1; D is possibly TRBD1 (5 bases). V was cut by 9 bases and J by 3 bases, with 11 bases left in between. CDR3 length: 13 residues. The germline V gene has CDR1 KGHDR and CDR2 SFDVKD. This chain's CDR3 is CATGAGGYNEQFF. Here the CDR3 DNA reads TGTGCCACCGGGGCAGGTGGCTACAATGAGCAGTTCTTC.

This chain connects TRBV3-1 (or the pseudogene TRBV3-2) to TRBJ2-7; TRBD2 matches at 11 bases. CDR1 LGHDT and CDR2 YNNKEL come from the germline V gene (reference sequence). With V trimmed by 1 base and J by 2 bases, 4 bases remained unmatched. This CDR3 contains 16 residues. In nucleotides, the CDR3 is TGTGCCAGCAGCCAAGGGTATAGCGGGGGGGCCTACGAGCAGTACTTC. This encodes CASSQGYSGGAYEQYF.